Shown below are 30 T cell receptor beta chains from a single sample sequenced in a study of T cell changes during pregnancy in multiple sclerosis. Data came from immunoSEQ multiplex PCR; TCRdb stores just in-frame clones and leaves some out. The repertoire has just over 90,000 clones, 90% to 95% of them found once; the top ten carry over 1.5%. Source: peripheral blood, taken after pregnancy. These receptors were obtained from a female donor in good health, enrolled as a control in a pregnancy study.

This clone was seen just once. The chain combines TRBV28 with TRBJ1-2; 11 bases line up with TRBD1. CDR1 is MDHEN, CDR2 SYDVKM, per germline. This CDR3 spans 14 amino acids. Losses at the gene ends were 0 bases for V and 8 bases for J; bases not matched to a gene: 2. In DNA, the CDR3 is TGTGCCAGCAGTTTATGGGGACAGGGGGTCGGCTACACCTTC. This translates into CASSLWGQGVGYTF.

The chain employs TRBV7-9 and TRBJ2-3, with 8 bases fitting TRBD2. Germline loops: CDR1 SEHNR, CDR2 FQNEAQ (reference sequence). This CDR3 contains 14 residues. After removal of 8 bases from V and 1 base from J, the junction contained 5 bases not matched to a gene. CDR3 sequence reads: CASPAGLGTDTQYF. The CDR3 bases are TGTGCCAGCCCTGCGGGACTAGGCACAGATACGCAGTATTTT.

This chain links TRBV27 with TRBJ1-6; weak D call: TRBD1 (5 bases). Germline lookup yields CDR1 MNHEY and CDR2 SMNVEV (reference sequence). V lost 4 bases to trimming and J lost 8 bases, with 12 bases between them. CDR3 length: 14 amino acids. The CDR3 DNA follows: TGTGCCAGCAGTTACACCTCAGGGTATTCACCCCTCCACTTT. It translates to CASSYTSGYSPLHF.

V is TRBV4-3 and J is TRBJ1-1, with D maybe TRBD1 (5 bases). The CDR3 covers 14 residues. Germline V lookup: CDR1 LGHNA, CDR2 YSLEER. Between the trimmed V and J ends, which lost 1 base and 1 base, there was a span of 7 bases. The CDR3 sequence: CASSQGGWNTEAFF. For the CDR3, the DNA is TGCGCCAGCAGCCAAGGGGGCTGGAACACTGAAGCTTTCTTT.

The rearrangement joins TRBV30 to TRBJ2-1; D possibly corresponds to TRBD1 (6 bases). V dropped 0 bases and J dropped 9 bases, with 21 bases sitting between them. Germline CDR1 is GTSNPN and CDR2 is SVGIG (reference sequence). This CDR3 spans 16 amino acids. CDR3 coding DNA: TGTGCCTGGAGTGTACTATTCGGGCAGGGGTCGGGTGAGCAGTTCTTC. It is translated as CAWSVLFGQGSGEQFF.

The gene calls are TRBV4-3 and TRBJ1-6; no definite D call. The CDR3 has 17 amino acids. Germline V gene sequence: CDR1 LGHNA, CDR2 YSLEER. Trimming left V 0 bases short and J 7 bases short, with 16 bases between. CDR3 in amino acids: CASSQDAGGHLNSPLHF. CDR3 nucleotide sequence: TGCGCCAGCAGCCAAGATGCAGGTGGGCACCTAAATTCACCCCTCCACTTT.

V is TRBV19 and J is TRBJ2-1, with 8 bases fitting TRBD1. The length of the CDR3 is 14 residues. Germline CDR1 and CDR2: LNHDA and SQIVND (reference sequence). After removal of 3 bases from V and 10 bases from J, the junction contained 8 bases not matched to a gene. Here the CDR3 DNA reads TGTGCCAGTAGTATCACCGGGACAGGAACCGAGCAGTTCTTC. It translates to CASSITGTGTEQFF.

This clone was detected only once. At one boundary the junction diverges from the germline segment, which might be a read error. The gene calls are TRBV7-2 and TRBJ1-1; tentatively, D is TRBD1 (6 bases). There are 15 residues in the CDR3. Per germline, CDR1 SGHTA and CDR2 FQGNSA. The CDR3 coding sequence is TGTGCCAGCAGCTTCGGCGGAGGGGGGGGCACTGTAGCTTTCTTT. It is translated as CASSFGGGGGTVAFF. The whole variable domain, filled in from reference TRBV7-2 and TRBJ1-1, reads GAGVSQSPSNKVTEKGKDVELRCDPISGHTALYWYRQSLGQGLEFLIYFQGNSAPDKSGLPSDRFSAERTGGSVSTLTIQRTQQEDSAVYLCASSFGGGGGTVAFFGQGTRLTVV.

J is TRBJ2-5 and V is TRBV7-9, with D uncertain. The V gene's germline CDR1 is SEHNR and CDR2 FQNEAQ (reference sequence). This CDR3 has 13 amino acids. The V end lost 8 bases, the J end lost 5 bases, and 15 bases lay between the germline ends. CDR3 coding DNA: TGTGCCAGCCCCGAGACTGACCGGGAGACCCAGTACTTC. Translation gives CASPETDRETQYF.

This clone was seen a few times. The rearrangement joins TRBV20-1 to TRBJ1-1; no clear D. The germline CDR1 and CDR2 sequences are DFQATT and SNEGSKA (reference sequence). There are 11 residues in the CDR3. V gave up 3 bases and J gave up 9 bases, with 11 bases separating them. The CDR3 reads CSARFQAQAFF. CDR3 sequence (DNA): TGCAGTGCTAGGTTCCAGGCTCAAGCTTTCTTT.

This chain links TRBV18 with TRBJ2-1; a weak D match, TRBD1 (5 bases). V was clipped by 6 bases and J by 9 bases, with 12 bases between them. This CDR3 comprises 12 residues. Germline V CDR1 and CDR2: KGHSH, LQKENI. CDR3 coding DNA: TGTGCCAGCTCCAGGGATGGGGCTGAGCAGTTCTTC. Translation: CASSRDGAEQFF.

CDR3 in DNA: TGTGCCAGCAGTTTAGACCGGACAGGGATGAACAATCAGCCCCAGCATTTT. Amino acid sequence: CASSLDRTGMNNQPQHF. The V gene is TRBV28, the J gene TRBJ1-5, with 8 bases fitting TRBD1. Germline CDR1 and CDR2: MDHEN and SYDVKM. This CDR3 region has 17 residues. The junction had 9 bases not matched to a gene; V was cut back by 2 bases and J by 3 bases.

V and J are TRBV6-5 and TRBJ2-2; D is perhaps TRBD2 (6 bases). CDR3 length: 14 amino acids. From germline, CDR1 is MNHEY and CDR2 SVGAGI. Trimming removed 6 bases at V and 5 bases at J, with 13 bases between. In nucleotides, the CDR3 is TGTGCCAGCAGAGCCGGGACTCTTACCGGGGAGCTGTTTTTT. Residues: CASRAGTLTGELFF.

This chain joins TRBV7-2 and TRBJ1-2; D might be TRBD1 (5 bases). The ends were cut back, 3 bases at V and 3 bases at J, with 14 bases in the middle. The CDR3 runs to 15 residues. The germline gives CDR1 SGHTA, CDR2 FQGNSA. CDR3 DNA: TGTGCCAGCAGCTTGGGACTGGACGGACACTATGGCTACACCTTC. As protein: CASSLGLDGHYGYTF.

This clone was detected only a few times. The V gene is TRBV14, the J gene TRBJ1-6; D is ambiguous. Trimming stripped 6 bases from V and 7 bases from J, with 7 bases between. There are 12 residues in the CDR3. CDR1 SGHDN and CDR2 FVKESK come from the germline V gene. The CDR3: CASSFLNSPLHF. The CDR3 DNA reads TGTGCCAGCAGTTTTCTCAATTCACCCCTCCACTTT.

V is TRBV18 and J is TRBJ1-2; the D gene is possibly TRBD1 (6 bases). This CDR3 is 15 amino acids long. Deletions cut 3 bases from V and 0 bases from J, with 11 bases between. Germline CDR1 and CDR2: KGHSH and LQKENI. Written as DNA, the CDR3 is TGTGCCAGCTCACCGAAGGGGGTTGCTAACTATGGCTACACCTTC. Protein sequence: CASSPKGVANYGYTF.

This clone was recorded once. The chain uses TRBV5-1 and TRBJ1-6, with D perhaps matching TRBD1 (5 bases). Germline CDR1 and CDR2: SGHRS and YFSETQ. Trimming cost V 0 bases and J 10 bases, with 14 bases left between them. This CDR3 has 15 amino acids. CDR3 sequence reads: CASSLEGVGGSPLHF. The CDR3 DNA sequence: TGCGCCAGCAGCTTGGAAGGGGTCGGGGGATCACCCCTCCACTTT.

In this sample, this clone turned up once. The chain couples TRBV5-1 to TRBJ1-2; 10 bases match TRBD1. The CDR3 contains 15 residues. Trimming took 2 bases from V and 6 from J; bases not matched to a gene: 7. Germline V gene lookup returns CDR1 SGHRS and CDR2 YFSETQ. This CDR3 reads CASSLGVGTGDGYTF. CDR3 sequence (DNA): TGCGCCAGCAGCTTAGGTGTCGGGACAGGGGATGGCTACACCTTC.

The chain's CDR3 is CASSQEIGTAQETQYF. Here the CDR3 DNA reads TGCGCCAGCAGCCAAGAAATTGGGACAGCTCAAGAGACCCAGTACTTC. The V call is TRBV4-1, the J call TRBJ2-5; 7 positions match TRBD1. The V gene's germline CDR1 is MGHRA and CDR2 YSYEKL. The CDR3 extends over 16 amino acids. V lost 0 bases, J lost 2 bases, and 6 bases stayed unmatched.

This chain connects TRBV2 to TRBJ2-4; TRBD2 might be the D (5 bases). The CDR3 has 14 amino acids. The V end was cut by 1 base, the J end by 1 base, with 5 bases between. Germline loops: CDR1 SNHLY, CDR2 FYNNEI. Here the CDR3 reads CASSEGGAKNIQYF. The CDR3 DNA sequence: TGTGCCAGCAGTGAAGGCGGGGCCAAAAACATTCAGTACTTC.

The chain joins TRBV5-6 to TRBJ1-5; tentatively, D is TRBD1 (5 bases). The CDR3 totals 15 residues. Trimming stripped 4 bases from V and 0 bases from J, with 11 bases between. CDR1 is SGHDT, CDR2 YYEEEE, per germline. The CDR3 sequence: CASSHGGYSNQPQHF. The CDR3 nucleotides are TGTGCCAGCAGCCACGGGGGGTATAGCAATCAGCCCCAGCATTTT.

The V call is TRBV7-3, the J call TRBJ2-2, with D possibly being TRBD1 (6 bases). The CDR3 is made up of 15 amino acids. The germline V gene encodes CDR1 SGHTA and CDR2 FQGTGA. V lost 5 bases, J lost 2 bases, and 12 bases lay in between. CDR3 coding DNA: TGTGCCAGCAGCCCCGACAGGACTAACACCGGGGAGCTGTTTTTT. It encodes CASSPDRTNTGELFF.

This sequence joins TRBV4-1 and TRBJ2-5; the match to TRBD1 covers 10 bases. CDR3 length: 15 amino acids. Germline loops: CDR1 MGHRA, CDR2 YSYEKL. V lost 1 base and J lost 7; bases outside the gene matches: 6. CDR3 sequence reads: CASSQVPGQGVTQYF. Written as DNA, the CDR3 is TGCGCCAGCAGCCAAGTCCCCGGACAGGGGGTGACCCAGTACTTC.

The CDR3: CASSSGGLDEQYF. In DNA, the CDR3 is TGTGCCAGCTCATCAGGGGGCCTAGACGAGCAGTACTTC. This chain links TRBV18 with TRBJ2-7; TRBD1 matches 8 bases. V shed 5 bases, J shed 5 bases, and the junction held 5 bases outside the gene matches. Germline V gives CDR1 KGHSH, CDR2 LQKENI. This CDR3 comprises 13 residues.

This CDR3 reads CASSVHSGGPYNEQFF. In DNA form, the CDR3 reads TGTGCCAGCAGCGTACATAGCGGGGGGCCCTACAATGAGCAGTTCTTC. This chain connects TRBV7-3 to TRBJ2-1; 10 nucleotides line up with TRBD2. V lost 5 bases and J lost 2; bases outside the gene matches: 6. Germline V CDR1 and CDR2: SGHTA, FQGTGA. The CDR3 has 16 amino acids.

This chain joins TRBV5-6 and TRBJ1-2; no firm D call. The CDR3 contains 13 residues. Germline loops: CDR1 SGHDT, CDR2 YYEEEE. The V end lost 0 bases, the J end lost 3 bases, and 6 bases lay between the germline ends. The CDR3 DNA follows: TGTGCCAGCAGCTTGGGCGGTTACTATGGCTACACCTTC. This translates into CASSLGGYYGYTF.

V gene TRBV7-8 combines with J gene TRBJ2-1; TRBD2 aligns across 11 bases. The CDR3 is made up of 14 amino acids. V lost 3 bases and J lost 7; bases outside the gene matches: 2. Germline lookup yields CDR1 SGHVS and CDR2 FQNEAQ. Here the CDR3 reads CASSFSGGANEQFF. The CDR3 nucleotides read TGTGCCAGCAGCTTTAGCGGGGGGGCAAATGAGCAGTTCTTC. The full variable domain, rest sourced from reference TRBV7-8 and TRBJ2-1, is GAGVSQSPRYKVAKRGQDVALRCDPISGHVSLFWYQQALGQGPEFLTYFQNEAQLDKSGLPSDRFFAERPEGSVSTLKIQRTQQEDSAVYLCASSFSGGANEQFFGPGTRLTVL.

For the CDR3, the DNA is TGTGCCTGGAGTGAGGACAGGCGTTCCGGGGAGCTGTTTTTT. Translating it yields CAWSEDRRSGELFF. J is TRBJ2-2 and V is TRBV30; TRBD1 agrees at 7 bases. Germline V gene data show CDR1 as GTSNPN and CDR2 as SVGIG (reference sequence). The CDR3 sequence is 14 residues long. J gave up 6 bases and V 1 base, and 5 bases lay outside the gene matches. Together with reference TRBV30 and TRBJ2-2, the CDR3 gives the full variable domain: SQTIHQWPATLVQPVGSPLSLECTVEGTSNPNLYWYRQAAGRGLQLLFYSVGIGQISSEVPQNLSASRPQDRQFILSSKKLLLSDSGFYLCAWSEDRRSGELFFGEGSRLTVL.

J is TRBJ1-2 and V is TRBV5-8; 8 nucleotides agree with TRBD1. V was clipped by 1 base and J by 5 bases; unmatched bases: 10. The germline gives CDR1 SGHTS, CDR2 YDEGEE. This CDR3 is built from 16 residues. CDR3 region: CASSLRGQGLKYGYTF. CDR3 DNA sequence: TGTGCCAGCAGCTTGCGAGGACAGGGTTTAAAGTATGGCTACACCTTC.

The chain links TRBV7-3 to TRBJ2-2, with D possibly TRBD2 on 7 matching bases. CDR3 length equals 15 residues. In germline, CDR1 is SGHTA, CDR2 FQGTGA. The V gene lost 6 bases and the J gene lost 7 bases, with 18 bases spanning the gap. In DNA, the CDR3 is TGTGCCAGCAGACTACTTGGGGGGGCCGGCGGGGAGCTGTTTTTT. Translation: CASRLLGGAGGELFF.